This T cell receptor beta chain is drawn from a study of CD8 T cell repertoires and HIV-1 epitope variants. For the study at large: Enriched T cells were co-cultured with equal autologous T cell-negative cells. T cells were cultured for less than eleven days with cytokines added on days 3 and 7. An uncultured baseline aliquot held 1M T cells.

Method: immunoSEQ multiplex PCR; TCRdb's copy keeps in-frame clones and lacks some. The data show about 2,700 clones, 67% seen once. Concerning this clone: Antigen: not known.

The CDR3 sequence is 14 residues long. Germline V CDR1 and CDR2: MGHRA, YSYEKL. V lost 4 bases to trimming and J lost 4 bases, with 11 bases between them. Sequencing input: cultured CD8+ T cells derived from PBMCs. The TCR was taken from a male donor with HIV. The chain recombines TRBV4-1 with TRBJ2-1, with D unclear. The CDR3, as DNA: TGCGCCAGCAGCCGTATAGGCGATTACAATGAGCAGTTCTTC. This gives the protein CASSRIGDYNEQFF.